Presented here are 30 T cell receptor beta chains from one specimen sequenced in a study of regulatory T cells in long-lasting Graves disease. The time point: newly diagnosed GD, antithyroid drugs for less than 3 months. RNA from PBMCs was the source of the TCR library. Library construction for TCR beta used iRepertoire HTBI primers and Arm-PCR of CDR3 regions. TCRdb processed the multiplex PCR reads anew with MiXCR; each CDR3 protein has one entry. The table has 580,000 or so distinct CDR3 sequences, about 16% seen once. The same sample was also used in a study of T cells in Graves' hyperthyroidism and ophthalmopathy.

The starting material was peripheral blood mononuclear cells (PBMCs), obtained at new diagnosis, from a patient treated with antithyroid drugs. These receptors all come from a man younger than 35 with Graves disease.

The chain uses TRBV5-6 and TRBJ2-7, with D tentatively TRBD2 (6 bases). Trimming shortened V by 4 bases and J by 0 bases, and 14 bases separated the two germline ends. The CDR3 is made up of 15 amino acids. The germline V gene encodes CDR1 SGHDT and CDR2 YYEEEE. The CDR3 loop reads CASSTGGPASYEQYF. Written as DNA, the CDR3 is TGTGCCAGCAGCACTGGAGGGCCGGCCTCCTACGAGCAGTACTTC.

There are many counts of this clonotype. J is TRBJ2-7 and V is TRBV12-3 or TRBV12-4; TRBD2 agrees at 9 bases. J lost 2 bases, V lost 5 bases, and 13 bases had no gene match. The length of the CDR3 is 17 residues. CDR3 nucleotides: TGTGCCAGCAGTGGACGGGGACAGCGGGAGGAAACCTACGAGCAGTACTTC. Translating gives CASSGRGQREETYEQYF.

This clonotype was recorded at least ten times. The chain links TRBV11-2 to TRBJ1-3; no reliable D call. The ends were cut back, 0 bases at V and 0 bases at J, with 6 bases in the middle. CDR3 length: 15 residues. Per germline, CDR1 SGHAT and CDR2 FQNNGV. The CDR3 DNA is TGTGCCAGCAGCTTAGACGGACCCTCTGGAAACACCATATATTTT. As protein: CASSLDGPSGNTIYF. Full variable domain (outside the CDR3, taken from reference TRBV11-2 and TRBJ1-3): EAGVAQSPRYKIIEKRQSVAFWCNPISGHATLYWYQQILGQGPKLLIQFQNNGVVDDSQLPKDRFSAERLKGVDSTLKIQPAKLEDSAVYLCASSLDGPSGNTIYFGEGSWLTVV.

The sample holds many counts of this clonotype. V and J are TRBV12-3 or TRBV12-4 and TRBJ1-1, with D uncertain. Trimming took off 4 bases at V and 1 base at J, with 7 bases between the two ends. The CDR3 sequence is 13 residues long. The CDR3 spells CASSSHRNTEAFF. Written as DNA, the CDR3 is TGTGCCAGCAGTTCCCACAGGAACACTGAAGCTTTCTTT.

This clonotype appeared many times. This chain links TRBV28 with TRBJ2-7; perhaps D is TRBD1 or TRBD2 (6 bases each). The V gene lost 3 bases and the J gene lost 7 bases, with 10 bases spanning the gap. Germline values: CDR1 MDHEN, CDR2 SYDVKM. This CDR3 contains 12 residues. In DNA form, the CDR3 reads TGTGCCAGCAGTTTCGGAGGGGGGGAGCAGTACTTC. It encodes CASSFGGGEQYF.

The chain combines TRBV2 with TRBJ2-6, with TRBD1 as a possible D gene (5 bases). CDR3 length: 14 residues. V lost 4 bases, J lost 4 bases, and 8 bases lay in between. Germline loops: CDR1 SNHLY, CDR2 FYNNEI. CDR3: CASSAGPGANVLTF. The CDR3 region has the DNA TGTGCCAGCAGTGCAGGGCCAGGGGCCAACGTCCTGACTTTC.

This clonotype came up a few times. The chain is built from TRBV5-1 and TRBJ2-3; D is unresolved. V was pared by 0 bases and J by 4 bases, with 9 bases between. Germline values: CDR1 SGHRS, CDR2 YFSETQ. CDR3 length: 14 amino acids. CDR3 nucleotides: TGCGCCAGCAGCTTGGTGGGATCCCCAGATACGCAGTATTTT. It codes for CASSLVGSPDTQYF.

This clonotype was found a few times. V gene TRBV28 combines with J gene TRBJ1-1; TRBD1 might be the D (5 bases). There are 14 residues in the CDR3. V lost 1 base, J lost 4 bases, and 10 bases lay in between. Germline CDR1 and CDR2: MDHEN and SYDVKM. The CDR3 DNA follows: TGTGCCAGCAGTTTATTACAAGGGACCACTGAAGCTTTCTTT. Translated: CASSLLQGTTEAFF.

The chain employs TRBV18 and TRBJ2-5, with 9 nucleotides matching TRBD1. The CDR3 contains 15 residues. The germline gives CDR1 KGHSH, CDR2 LQKENI. Trimming at V came to 3 bases and at J to 5 bases, leaving 7 bases not matched to a gene. The CDR3 DNA reads TGTGCCAGCTCACCCATTGACAGGGGGACGGAGACCCAGTACTTC. This translates into CASSPIDRGTETQYF. Variable domain in full (rest from reference TRBV18 and TRBJ2-5): NAGVMQNPRHLVRRRGQEARLRCSPMKGHSHVYWYRQLPEEGLKFMVYLQKENIIDESGMPKERFSAEFPKEGPSILRIQQVVRGDSAAYFCASSPIDRGTETQYFGPGTRLLVL.

This clonotype has more than one count but fewer than ten. The chain has TRBV18 and TRBJ1-6; 7 bases are a match to TRBD1. From germline, CDR1 is KGHSH and CDR2 LQKENI. This CDR3 region has 16 residues. The V and J ends lost 3 bases and 6 bases, in that order; junction bases with no gene match: 8. The CDR3 nucleotides are TGTGCCAGCTCACCCTATCCCGGGACAGTTAATTCACCCCTCCACTTT. This sequence encodes CASSPYPGTVNSPLHF.

This chain uses TRBV7-2 with TRBJ1-2, with D possibly being TRBD1 (5 bases). V was shortened by 4 bases and J by 9 bases, with 15 bases between the two germline ends. Germline CDR1 and CDR2: SGHTA and FQGNSA. The CDR3 is made up of 13 amino acids. CDR3 region: CASSSKVDSSYTF. In DNA form, the CDR3 reads TGTGCCAGCAGCTCTAAGGTCGACAGCAGCTACACCTTC.

The J gene is TRBJ2-1, the V gene TRBV29-1; maybe TRBD1 (6 bases). CDR1 and CDR2 (germline): SQVTM, ANQGSEA. The CDR3 is 15 amino acids. With 4 bases removed from V and 0 bases from J, the gap between germline ends came to 13 bases. The CDR3 DNA is TGCAGCGTTGGATCGGACAGTCGCTCCTACAATGAGCAGTTCTTC. As protein: CSVGSDSRSYNEQFF.

This clonotype was detected ten times or more. The V gene is TRBV7-9, the J gene TRBJ2-1, with D possibly TRBD1 on 6 matching bases. The CDR3 covers 18 residues. Germline CDR1 and CDR2: SEHNR and FQNEAQ (reference sequence). V gave up 2 bases and J gave up 6 bases, with 23 bases separating them. CDR3 sequence reads: CASSLRTDWDLRGNEQFF. The CDR3 nucleotides read TGTGCCAGCAGCTTACGGACAGACTGGGACCTCCGCGGCAATGAGCAGTTCTTC.

This clonotype was found many times. The genes are TRBV9 and TRBJ1-6; D gene ambiguous. Looked up from germline, CDR1 is SGDLS and CDR2 is YYNGEE. There are 14 residues in the CDR3. Trimming removed 0 bases from V and 9 bases from J, with 10 bases in between. CDR3 region: CASSVEVGGSPLHF. CDR3 sequence (DNA): TGTGCCAGCAGCGTAGAGGTTGGCGGTTCACCCCTCCACTTT.

This clonotype was observed many times. The chain recombines TRBV28 with TRBJ2-7; 8 nucleotides align to TRBD2. J gave up 3 bases and V 5 bases, and 6 bases lay outside the gene matches. This CDR3 comprises 14 residues. Germline V lookup: CDR1 MDHEN, CDR2 SYDVKM. The CDR3 sequence is CASSESGGVYEQYF. The CDR3 DNA is TGTGCCAGCAGTGAGAGCGGGGGAGTCTACGAGCAGTACTTC.

Only a few counts were recorded for this clonotype. The chain joins TRBV3-1 to TRBJ2-3, with no clear D. Germline lookup yields CDR1 LGHDT and CDR2 YNNKEL (reference sequence). The V and J ends lost 0 bases and 0 bases respectively, with 16 bases between them. The CDR3 is made up of 18 amino acids. The CDR3 DNA follows: TGTGCCAGCAGCCAAGATCCCAGGAACAGACGTAGCACAGATACGCAGTATTTT. Encoded protein: CASSQDPRNRRSTDTQYF.

This clonotype has a count of ten or more. The rearrangement uses TRBV20-1 and TRBJ2-7, with 11 bases that match TRBD1. Germline V gene sequence: CDR1 DFQATT, CDR2 SNEGSKA (reference sequence). Trimming at V came to 5 bases and at J to 1 base, leaving 4 bases not matched to a gene. The CDR3 is 14 amino acids. The chain's CDR3 is CSAVGTGGSYEQYF. DNA for the CDR3: TGCAGTGCTGTAGGGACAGGGGGATCCTACGAGCAGTACTTC.

This clonotype occurred many times. The rearrangement uses TRBV24-1 and TRBJ2-3; D is unclear. The CDR3 extends over 17 amino acids. V lost 0 bases, J lost 4 bases, and 16 bases lay in between. The germline CDR1 and CDR2 sequences are KGHDR and SFDVKD. As DNA, the CDR3 is TGTGCCACCAGTGATTTGCGGGCTACCGACGGATCAGATACGCAGTATTTT. Translation gives CATSDLRATDGSDTQYF.

This clonotype showed up many times. Relative to the germline gene, one junction end is altered; a read error may explain this. This chain connects TRBV5-1 to TRBJ2-7; possible D gene TRBD1, 6 bases. CDR3 length equals 12 residues. Per germline, CDR1 SGHRS and CDR2 YFSETQ. The CDR3 DNA sequence: TGTGCCAGCAGTTTAGGGACATCCGAGCAGTACTTC. Encoded protein: CASSLGTSEQYF.

The chain combines TRBV3-1 with TRBJ2-3; D is unclear. The CDR3 is 14 amino acids. Trimming left V 2 bases short and J 5 bases short, with 11 bases between. Germline loops: CDR1 LGHDT, CDR2 YNNKEL (reference sequence). The CDR3 nucleotides are TGTGCCAGCAGCCAATATGGGCAGCAAGATACGCAGTATTTT. Amino acids: CASSQYGQQDTQYF.

At least ten counts were recorded for this clonotype. V and J are TRBV20-1 and TRBJ2-7, with 7 bases identical to TRBD1. This CDR3 contains 12 residues. Germline lookup yields CDR1 DFQATT and CDR2 SNEGSKA (reference sequence). V shed 4 bases and J 4 bases; nucleotides not matched to a gene: 4. This CDR3 is CSANKGAYEQYF. DNA for the CDR3: TGCAGTGCTAATAAGGGGGCGTACGAGCAGTACTTC.

This clonotype was seen repeatedly, ten times or more. V usage is TRBV20-1 and J usage is TRBJ2-1; D perhaps matches TRBD2 (6 bases). From germline, CDR1 is DFQATT and CDR2 SNEGSKA (reference sequence). The V end lost 6 bases, the J end lost 7 bases, and 10 bases lay between the germline ends. This CDR3 region has 11 residues. DNA of the CDR3: TGCAGTGCAAGGAGGGAGAATGAGCAGTTCTTC. Translation gives CSARRENEQFF.

This clonotype occurred many times. The V and J genes are TRBV28 and TRBJ1-2; D remains ambiguous. CDR3 length: 14 amino acids. The V gene lost 3 bases and the J gene lost 4 bases, with 12 bases spanning the gap. The germline gives CDR1 MDHEN, CDR2 SYDVKM. The CDR3 DNA sequence: TGTGCCAGCAGTTTTGTTAACACCCGCTATGGCTACACCTTC. Protein: CASSFVNTRYGYTF.

Ten or more counts support this clonotype. This chain links TRBV20-1 with TRBJ2-7, with 8 positions matching TRBD2. The CDR3 totals 16 residues. The germline V gene encodes CDR1 DFQATT and CDR2 SNEGSKA (reference sequence). J was trimmed by 6 bases and V by 0 bases; bases with no gene match: 13. CDR3 region: CSARDQAQSGSSEQYF. The CDR3 coding sequence is TGCAGTGCTAGAGATCAGGCGCAGAGCGGGAGTTCCGAGCAGTACTTC.

V and J are TRBV30 and TRBJ2-7; TRBD1 aligns across 7 bases. Germline V gene data show CDR1 as GTSNPN and CDR2 as SVGIG (reference sequence). Trimming at V came to 2 bases and at J to 1 base, leaving 11 bases not matched to a gene. The CDR3 is made up of 16 amino acids. The CDR3 DNA reads TGTGCCTGGAGTCGAGGTAGGCCAGGGGGATCCTACGAGCAGTACTTC. Protein product: CAWSRGRPGGSYEQYF.

There are a few counts of this clonotype. The junction and the germline gene differ at one end; a read error may be behind it. This chain joins TRBV7-9 and TRBJ2-5; D is unclear. The CDR3 sequence is 13 residues long. The germline CDR1 and CDR2 sequences are SEHNR and FQNEAQ (reference sequence). DNA of the CDR3: TGTGCCCGCAGCTCAGGTCATCGGGAGACCCAGTACTTC. This translates into CARSSGHRETQYF.

This clonotype was seen repeatedly, ten times or more. CDR3 residues: CASRLSGVNTEAFF. CDR3 DNA sequence: TGTGCCAGCAGGCTAAGTGGGGTGAACACTGAAGCTTTCTTT. This chain links TRBV12-3 or TRBV12-4 with TRBJ1-1; D call uncertain. V was clipped by 6 bases and J by 0 bases, with 11 bases between them. CDR3 length: 14 residues.

This clonotype has ten or more counts. One junction end does not reproduce the germline sequence, and a read error may be involved. The chain uses TRBV5-1 and TRBJ2-2, with 7 bases matching TRBD1. This CDR3 spans 14 amino acids. Per germline, CDR1 SGHRS and CDR2 YFSETQ. The CDR3 region is CASSLGQHTGELFF. DNA for the CDR3: TGCGCCAGCAGTTTGGGACAGCACACCGGGGAGCTGTTTTTT.

This clonotype was seen at least ten times. The gene calls are TRBV6-1 and TRBJ2-2, with D possibly being TRBD1 (5 bases). Germline-derived CDR1 and CDR2 are MNHNS and SASEGT. This CDR3 contains 12 residues. V lost 5 bases to trimming and J lost 7 bases, with 8 bases between them. This CDR3 is CASSQGHGELFF. The CDR3 DNA follows: TGTGCCAGCAGTCAGGGTCACGGGGAGCTGTTTTTT.

This clonotype was counted a few times. The V call is TRBV27, the J call TRBJ2-2; D remains unclear. Per germline, CDR1 MNHEY and CDR2 SMNVEV (reference sequence). Trimming removed 1 base at V and 5 bases at J, with 8 bases between. The CDR3 runs 14 residues. The CDR3 DNA reads as TGTGCCAGCAGTTTATATGTAAAAACCGGGGAGCTGTTTTTT. Translating it yields CASSLYVKTGELFF.